The sequence of this TCR beta chain was determined in a study of T-cell reconstitution after alpha-beta-depleted transplantation in children. It was with unique molecular identifiers that the TCRbeta library was prepared. TCRdb ran MiXCR on the PCR reads and lists one entry per CDR3 protein. The sample has about 250,000 distinct CDR3 sequences, about 24% seen once. Germline CDR1 reads MNHEY; CDR2 reads SVGAGI. CDR3 length equals 16 residues. V was clipped by 2 bases and J by 2 bases; unmatched bases: 6. This clonotype was counted a few times. Antigen unknown. The study's findings and limits: Newly made T cells mostly supplied T-cell counts and diversity one year after transplant. Several hundred expanded graft clones reportedly supplied alpha-beta T cells about two months after transplant.

Sequenced material: PBMCs, mostly from graft donor cells, taken 360 days after TCRalphabeta/CD19-depleted stem cell transplant. This receptor was taken from a female patient aged 2 to 10 who had a stem cell transplant for congenital amegakaryocytic thrombocytopenia, so the T cells may come from the graft donor. V is TRBV6-5 and J is TRBJ2-3; 8 bases match TRBD2. Here the CDR3 DNA reads TGTGCCAGCAGTTACGTTGCGGGAGGAAACACAGATACGCAGTATTTT. It specifies CASSYVAGGNTDTQYF.